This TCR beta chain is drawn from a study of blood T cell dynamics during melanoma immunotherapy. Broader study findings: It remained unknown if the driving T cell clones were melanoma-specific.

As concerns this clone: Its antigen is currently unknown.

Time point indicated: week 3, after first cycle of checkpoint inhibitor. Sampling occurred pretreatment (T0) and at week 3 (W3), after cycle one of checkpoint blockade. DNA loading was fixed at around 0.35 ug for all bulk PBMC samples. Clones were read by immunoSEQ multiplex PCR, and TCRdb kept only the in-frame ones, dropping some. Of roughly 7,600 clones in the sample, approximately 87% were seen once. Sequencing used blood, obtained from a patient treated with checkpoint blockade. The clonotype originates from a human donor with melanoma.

CDR3 amino acids: CASSSQVGVNGLTEAFF. CDR3 sequence (DNA): TGTGCCAGCAGCTCCCAGGTGGGGGTTAATGGTTTGACTGAAGCTTTCTTT. This chain connects TRBV7-2 to TRBJ1-1; a possible D gene is TRBD1 (5 bases). From germline, CDR1 is SGHTA and CDR2 FQGNSA. This CDR3 has 17 amino acids. Deletions cut 4 bases from V and 5 bases from J, with 23 bases between.